The rows below give T cell receptor beta chains drawn from one sample of a study of technical replicates of blood from a few donors. The repertoire was sequenced with immunoSEQ multiplex PCR; TCRdb's copy has only in-frame clones and lacks some. The data show some 80,000 clones, 96% seen once. Input material: T cells isolated from PBMCs. These receptors all come from a human donor in good health. The CDR3 runs from the conserved cysteine through the conserved F or W. D genes are given only for firm matches. The size entry is marked missing in some rows and otherwise reads once, few, many or a size class.

D gene,V gene,clone size,J gene,CDR3 DNA,CDR3 protein
-,TRBV5-8,-,TRBJ1-5,TGTGCCAGCAGCTTAGACGGCAAACAGGCCCAGCATTTT,CASSLDGKQAQHF
-,TRBV12-5,-,TRBJ1-1,TGTGCTAGTGGTTTGGTACGGGGGGCGGCCGCTTTCTTT,CASGLVRGAAAFF
-,TRBV15,-,TRBJ1-2,TGTGCCACCAGCAGGCTGACAGCTAACTATGGCTACACCTTC,CATSRLTANYGYTF
TRBD2,TRBV6-5,-,TRBJ2-5,TGTGCCAGCAGTTATCGGGAGGGCCTAAAGACCCAGTACTTC,CASSYREGLKTQYF
-,TRBV7-9,-,TRBJ1-3,TGTGCCAGCAGCTTAGAGTACAGGTTAAACGGAAACACCATATATTTT,CASSLEYRLNGNTIYF
TRBD2,TRBV6-6,few,TRBJ2-7,TGTGCCAGCGGCCTAGCGGGACAGTACGAGCAGTACTTC,CASGLAGQYEQYF
TRBD1,TRBV6-5,-,TRBJ1-5,TGTGCCAGCAGTGCAGGGGGGAGCAATCAGCCCCAGCATTTT,CASSAGGSNQPQHF
TRBD2,TRBV11-1,-,TRBJ2-5,TGTGCCAGCAGTTTCAACCCTAGTACTAGCGGGCAAGAGACCCAGTACTTC,CASSFNPSTSGQETQYF
TRBD2,TRBV18,-,TRBJ2-1,TGTGCCAGCTCACCACCCCGGGGGACGTATGAACTAGCGGGGTACAATGAGCAGTTCTTC,CASSPPRGTYELAGYNEQFF
-,TRBV7-2,-,TRBJ2-7,TGTGCCAGCAGCTTAGCCACCGTCGGGCAGTACTTC,CASSLATVGQYF
TRBD1,TRBV29-1,-,TRBJ1-2,TGCAGCGCCGACAGGGGCCATGGCTACACCTTC,CSADRGHGYTF
TRBD2,TRBV11-2,-,TRBJ2-1,TGTGCCAGCACCCTTCTCGGGACTAGAGCCCTAAACGCCTACAATGAGCAGTTCTTC,CASTLLGTRALNAYNEQFF
-,TRBV7-6,-,TRBJ2-5,TGTGCCAGCAGCCCACAACAATATGGGACCCAGTACTTC,CASSPQQYGTQYF
TRBD2,TRBV4-1,-,TRBJ2-1,TGCGCCAGCACTGGTATAGCGGGAACGGTCAATGAGCAGTTCTTC,CASTGIAGTVNEQFF
TRBD2,TRBV9,-,TRBJ2-1,TGTGCCAGCAGCGTAGAGCGGGGCTCCTACAATGAGCAGTTCTTC,CASSVERGSYNEQFF
-,TRBV27,-,TRBJ2-7,TGTGCCAGCAGACAACCGGGACTCAAGAGCTCCTACGAGCAGTACTTC,CASRQPGLKSSYEQYF
TRBD2,TRBV18,-,TRBJ2-3,TGTGCCAGCTCACTTACGGGAGGACACAGCACAGATACGCAGTATTTT,CASSLTGGHSTDTQYF
-,TRBV4-3,-,TRBJ1-1,TGCGCCAGCAGCCAAGAGGAAGGACTCCGGACTGAAGCTTTCTTT,CASSQEEGLRTEAFF
-,TRBV19,-,TRBJ1-5,TGTGCCAGTAGTATCACAGGGTTCTGGCAGCCCCAGCATTTT,CASSITGFWQPQHF
-,TRBV28,-,TRBJ2-1,-,CASSFLAGGINEQFF
-,TRBV5-1,-,TRBJ1-1,TGCGCCAGCTCCGGGGGGGCCACTGAAGCTTTCTTT,CASSGGATEAFF
-,TRBV28,-,TRBJ1-2,TGTGCCAGCACCTCTCGGGGGGCTGATGGCTACACCTTC,CASTSRGADGYTF
TRBD2,TRBV4-3,-,TRBJ2-7,TGCGCCAGCAGCCATCTACCGGGACTAGAATACGAGCAGTACTTC,CASSHLPGLEYEQYF
-,TRBV5-4,-,TRBJ2-5,TGTGCCAGCAGCAGAACAGCTCAAGAGACCCAGTACTTC,CASSRTAQETQYF
TRBD1,TRBV7-2,-,TRBJ1-1,TGTGCCAGCACTAATCAGGGGGGACTGAACACTGAAGCTTTCTTT,CASTNQGGLNTEAFF
-,TRBV19,few,TRBJ1-1,TGTGCCAGTAGTCTTCAGGACTACACTGAAGCTTTCTTT,CASSLQDYTEAFF
TRBD2,TRBV2,-,TRBJ2-5,TGTGCCAGCCCCCATGCACTAGCGGGGAACCAAGAGACCCAGTACTTC,CASPHALAGNQETQYF
TRBD1,TRBV10-3,-,TRBJ1-1,TGTGCCATCAGTAACGATAAGACAGGGCCAGCTTTCTTT,CAISNDKTGPAFF
-,TRBV30,-,TRBJ2-7,TGTGCCTGGGAGTCGGGTTACTACGAGCAGTACTTC,CAWESGYYEQYF
-,TRBV5-8,-,TRBJ1-4,TGTGCCAGCAGCCAACAGGGACTAAATGAAAAACTGTTTTTT,CASSQQGLNEKLFF
-,TRBV9,-,TRBJ2-1,TGTGCCAGCAGTGAGCTCGGGATGCTTGGGAATGAGCAGTTCTTC,CASSELGMLGNEQFF
-,TRBV5-1,-,TRBJ2-2,TGCGCCAGCAGCTTGCCAGCGACCGTAAACACCGGGGAGCTGTTTTTT,CASSLPATVNTGELFF
TRBD1,TRBV28,-,TRBJ2-7,TGTGCCAGCAGTTTACCCGGACAGGGGGTCTTCTACGAGCAGTACTTC,CASSLPGQGVFYEQYF
-,TRBV6-5,-,TRBJ2-5,TGTGCCAGCAGTGAGACGGGGGACCCTCGGACCCAGTACTTC,CASSETGDPRTQYF
TRBD2,TRBV5-1,-,TRBJ2-2,TGCGCCAGCAGCTTGCAAGCGGGAGACACCGGGGAGCTGTTTTTT,CASSLQAGDTGELFF
TRBD2,TRBV28,-,TRBJ2-5,TGTGCCAGCAGTTTAGGCGGGACTAGCTTTGAGACCCAGTACTTC,CASSLGGTSFETQYF
TRBD2,TRBV5-1,-,TRBJ2-4,TGCGCCAGCACCTCGGGCGGCGAGGCGGGAGAGCCGATAGACATTCAGTACTTC,CASTSGGEAGEPIDIQYF
TRBD2,TRBV6-5,once,TRBJ2-3,TGTGCCAGCAGAACCGGGACTAGCGGGAATGATACGCAGTATTTT,CASRTGTSGNDTQYF
TRBD2,TRBV13,-,TRBJ2-7,TGTGCCAGCAGCCTGACTAGCGGGTTCTCCTACGAGCAGTACTTC,CASSLTSGFSYEQYF
TRBD1,TRBV6-5,once,TRBJ1-5,TGTGCCAGCAGCCGCACAGGGGGCGCAAATCAGCCCCAGCATTTT,CASSRTGGANQPQHF
-,TRBV18,-,TRBJ2-7,TGTGCCAGCTCAACGACAGGCTTATCCTACGAGCAGTACTTC,CASSTTGLSYEQYF
TRBD2,TRBV20-1,-,TRBJ2-1,TGCAGTGCCCGGGAGGACAATGAGCAGTTCTTC,CSAREDNEQFF
-,TRBV6-4,-,TRBJ2-3,TGTGCCAGCAGTGGTACGAGGACAGATACGCAGTATTTT,CASSGTRTDTQYF
-,TRBV15,-,TRBJ1-1,TGTGCCACCAGCAGAGACTTGACGGGCACTGAAGCTTTCTTT,CATSRDLTGTEAFF
-,TRBV20-1,once,TRBJ1-3,TGCAGTGCCCCCGGGTGGGACACCATATATTTT,CSAPGWDTIYF
TRBD2,TRBV7-9,-,TRBJ2-2,TGTGCCAGCAGCTGGTACCTTAGCGGGAGCGGGCGCACCGGGGAGCTGTTTTTT,CASSWYLSGSGRTGELFF
TRBD1,TRBV15,-,TRBJ2-7,TGTGCCACCAGCAGAGATCTGACGGGACAGCTTAATCCTACGGAGCAGTACTTC,CATSRDLTGQLNPTEQYF
TRBD2,TRBV14,-,TRBJ2-1,TGTGCCAGCAGCACCCTAGCGGGAGGCTCCTACAATGAGCAGTTCTTC,CASSTLAGGSYNEQFF
-,TRBV11-2,-,TRBJ1-4,TGTGCCAGCAGCGGTCTGGCGTCGCGAGGGCAAAAACTGTTTTTT,CASSGLASRGQKLFF
-,TRBV5-4,-,TRBJ2-2,TGTGCCAGCAGTCAGCTAGCCATTGAGACCGGGGAGCTGTTTTTT,CASSQLAIETGELFF
-,TRBV11-2,-,TRBJ2-7,TGTGCCAGCAGCTTCGGGACTCTCGAGCAGTACTTC,CASSFGTLEQYF
-,TRBV27,once,TRBJ2-2,TGTGCCAGCAGTCCACTGGTTGGGGAGCTGTTTTTT,CASSPLVGELFF
-,TRBV2,-,TRBJ2-7,TGTGCCAGCAGCGGTTATACCGAGCAGTACTTC,CASSGYTEQYF
-,TRBV27,-,TRBJ1-1,TGTGCCACCGCTACAGGGACGCACACTGAAGCTTTCTTT,CATATGTHTEAFF
TRBD2,TRBV7-3,once,TRBJ2-1,TGTGCCAGCAGCTTAGGGAGCGGGAGTGAGCAGTTCTTC,CASSLGSGSEQFF
TRBD1,TRBV5-4,-,TRBJ1-2,TGTGCCAGCAGCCCCGATTCGAGACAGGGCGGGCCCTGGGTCACCTTC,CASSPDSRQGGPWVTF
TRBD1,TRBV19,-,TRBJ2-6,TGTGCCAGTAGTCAAAGGACAGGGGCTGGGGCCAACGTCCTGACTTTC,CASSQRTGAGANVLTF
-,TRBV5-8,-,TRBJ2-3,TGTGCCAGCAGCTTGAGACTTTTCTCAGATACGCAGTATTTT,CASSLRLFSDTQYF
-,TRBV5-1,-,TRBJ2-7,TGCGCCAGCAGCTTGACTCAGGAAGAGCAGTACTTC,CASSLTQEEQYF
TRBD1,TRBV7-8,-,TRBJ1-3,TGTGCCAGCAGCTCCCGACAGGGAGCAGGAAACACCATATATTTT,CASSSRQGAGNTIYF